The entry that follows covers one T cell receptor (beta chain) sequence. What it recognizes is unknown. This entry belongs to a study of CD8+ T cells in alopecia areata. Findings and limits, study-wide: Alphabeta T cells residing in normal skin are also sequenced in scalp samples. Affected scalp, especially in alopecia totalis/universalis, had a higher clonality than normal scalp did. Shared TCR sequences were less clear between patients than in mice, possibly partly from HLA diversity.

CDR1 is SGHVS and CDR2 is FQNEAQ in the germline V gene. CDR3 length equals 15 residues. Between the trimmed V and J ends, which lost 1 base and 6 bases, there was a span of 13 bases. Sequencing used cDNA as its template, made by extracting RNA and reverse transcribing it. Assay: immunoSEQ multiplex PCR; the TCRdb copy retains only in-frame clones and omits some. Of about 11,000 clones listed, roughly 55% are singletons. Both peripheral blood and punch biopsies of lesional scalp skin were obtained from patients who had alopecia areata. The gene calls are TRBV7-8 and TRBJ1-5; D not resolved. The clonotype was recovered from a human donor with alopecia areata. The sample comprised skin. CDR3 nucleotides: TGTGCCAGCAGCTTAGAACTCCTAGGAGGTCAGCCCCAGCATTTT. Translating it yields CASSLELLGGQPQHF.